This T cell receptor (beta chain) was retrieved from a study of response to subunit inactivated influenza vaccine. Study findings and constraints: There was a suggestion from the authors that each seasonal influenza vaccination recruits few new T cells.

In regard to this clonotype: The antigen is unknown.

V was trimmed by 2 bases and J by 0 bases, leaving 8 bases between them. The CDR3 contains 13 residues. The germline V gene encodes CDR1 DFQATT and CDR2 SNEGSKA (reference sequence). TCRdb reprocessed the RT-PCR reads with MiXCR, giving one entry per CDR3 protein. This sample has hundreds of thousands of distinct CDR3 sequences, with around a sixth found just once. The chain is built from TRBV20-1 and TRBJ2-7; D may be TRBD1 (6 bases). This TCR came from a man aged 45-60 years who received an inactivated influenza vaccine. The sequenced sample was PBMCs from blood, obtained roughly 12 days after vaccination. As DNA, the CDR3 is TGCAGTGCTAGACAGGGGCACTCCTACGAGCAGTACTTC. The encoded protein is CSARQGHSYEQYF.